This T cell receptor (beta chain) is from a study of identical twins. The table lists this clonotype with many counts. What it binds is not known. Addition of a universal primer site occurred through template switching, and cDNA carried unique molecular identifiers. TCRdb itself ran the 5' RACE reads through MiXCR, one entry per CDR3 protein. The sample has approximately 350,000 distinct CDR3 sequences, roughly 12% seen once. The V and J ends lost 0 bases and 2 bases respectively, with 12 bases between them. Germline lookup yields CDR1 SGHKS and CDR2 YYEKEE (reference sequence). This CDR3 has 15 residues. Study observations and caveats: Beta out-of-frame sequences showed weaker excess twin sharing. Fewer insertions were carried by abundant cord blood beta clonotypes, but none was seen in memory repertoires.

These data were also filed under a second study, of yellow fever vaccine responses in identical twins.

The receptor's source is a woman younger than 30 in good health. The sequenced sample consisted of CD8+ T cells sorted from blood. The rearrangement joins TRBV5-5 to TRBJ2-7; D possibly corresponds to TRBD1 (5 bases). Here the CDR3 reads CASSLVTGGAYEQYV. CDR3 nucleotides: TGTGCCAGCAGCTTGGTTACAGGTGGGGCCTACGAGCAGTACGTC.